This record looks at one T cell receptor (beta chain) sequence and its context. The target of this receptor is not known. One base away there is no much larger clone; base qualities are not given. The CDR3 starts with the cysteine, ends with the phenylalanine, and has 14 residues. CDR3 DNA only is kept here, 42 bases in frame from base 1. V is trimmed back by 6 bases and J by 4 bases, and the junction contains 5 bases that no gene match accounts for. For CDR1 and CDR2, the germline V gene (reference sequence) lists GTSNPN and SVGIG. This sample stems from a study of blood T cell repertoires in COVID-19 (TCRdb year 2020). About the study as a whole: Samples from collaborators originated in the United States, Italy and Spain and spanned both the acute and convalescent phases of COVID-19. The prospective study material was composed of cDNA or gDNA derived from T cells, B-cell-depleted T cells, or PBMCs. The dataset comprised deeply sampled blood TCRbeta repertoires from subjects exposed to, actively infected with, or recovered from COVID-19. The repertoires were released in a freely available public database intended as a resource for research on the immune response to SARS-CoV-2. Samples came from the ongoing ImmuneRACE study (first 160 participants) plus 1,254 subjects from 6 global collaborators. The sample metadata nearly always contained a de-identified subject ID, COVID-19 status, age in years and sex. Where available, HLA class I and class II types were taken from metadata supplied by the sample provider and were not determined by assay-based typing. Study-wide findings and limitations: How much clinical and demographic metadata was included differed by source and by participant, and the metadata was provided uncurated.

The collaborating institutions used their own protocols to collect whole blood in K2EDTA tubes. For TCRbeta analysis, collaborators shipped samples as frozen whole blood, isolated PBMCs, or DNA extracted from either of those sample types. TCRbeta CDR3 regions were amplified from genomic DNA using the immunoSEQ Assay, a bias-controlled multiplex PCR. For the original study's pipeline: Nucleated cell counts per sample were estimated from amplification of reference gene primers within the assay. To quantify the absolute abundance of each unique TCRbeta CDR3 rearrangement, sequence reads were collapsed and filtered. For each sample, productive Simpson clonality was calculated as the square root of Simpson's diversity index over productive rearrangements. TCRdb obtained this table from immuneACCESS and retained in-frame rearrangements with V and J assigned. These tables miss some clones; where compared with another copy, unresolved V genes account for less than half of the shortfall, and the remainder is unexplained. V and J calls plus clone size are reproduced from that table; the DNA served to infer D and trimming. The sample table records some 170,000 clones; 60% to 80% of these occur just once. Of the sample, roughly 3.1% falls within the top ten clones.

The TCR sequence derives from a man aged 70 or older with acute or convalescent COVID-19. Sequences were obtained from peripheral blood. The chain joins TRBV30 to TRBJ2-1, and TRBD2 matches 11 of the central bases. The DNA sequence is TGTGCCTGTTCGGGACTAGCGGATTACAATGAGCAGTTCTTC. Its translation is CACSGLADYNEQFF.